One sample yielded the 2 T cell receptor beta chains listed below, sequenced in a study of metastatic and nonmetastatic thyroid tumors. TCRdb recomputed clones from the PCR reads via MiXCR. The data show approximately 12,000 clones, 21% seen once. Every patient was untreated before thyroid surgery. Material for sequencing was adjacent normal tissue. The receptor source for this set is a female donor with papillary thyroid cancer or a benign thyroid nodule (not recorded which). Some clones in this sample may be carry-over from other donors' samples.

The chain uses TRBV7-2 and TRBJ1-4; D might be TRBD1 (5 bases). Germline loops: CDR1 SGHTA, CDR2 FQGNSA. The CDR3 runs to 15 residues. V was shortened by 1 base and J by 6 bases, with 12 bases between the two germline ends. The CDR3 spells CASSLVVGDDEKLFF. Here the CDR3 DNA reads TGTGCCAGCAGCTTAGTTGTGGGGGATGATGAAAAACTGTTTTTT.

In regard to this clone: Mismatch with germline at one junction end may stem from a read error. The chain couples TRBV19 to TRBJ2-6; D unclear. Germline assignment: CDR1 LNHDA and CDR2 SQIVND (reference sequence). The CDR3 length is 13 residues. The CDR3 sequence is CASSLPVANFLTF. The CDR3 DNA sequence: TGTGCCAGTAGTCTTCCTGTGGCCAACTTCCTGACTTTC.